Shown below are 21 T cell receptor beta chains from a single sample sequenced in a study of T cell responses to AZD1222 COVID-19 vaccine. TCRdb's table, derived via immunoSEQ multiplex PCR, lists solely in-frame clones and lacks some. The top ten clones hold 4% to 5% of a sample with 60,000 to 75,000 clones, about 90% of them seen once. Material: peripheral blood, obtained on day 0 of AZD1222 vaccination. The origin of the receptors is an adult in good health.

This chain joins TRBV12-5 and TRBJ1-1; the D gene is possibly TRBD1 (5 bases). The V and J ends lost 6 bases and 0 bases respectively, with 8 bases between them. Germline CDR1 LGHNT, CDR2 FRNRAP. The CDR3 has 13 amino acids. CDR3 protein: CASGATVNTEAFF. The CDR3 DNA reads as TGTGCTAGTGGAGCGACAGTGAACACTGAAGCTTTCTTT. Together with reference TRBV12-5 and TRBJ1-1, the CDR3 gives the full variable domain: DARVTQTPRHKVTEMGQEVTMRCQPILGHNTVFWYRQTMMQGLELLAYFRNRAPLDDSGMPKDRFSAEMPDATLATLKIQPSEPRDSAVYFCASGATVNTEAFFGQGTRLTVV.

This clone was seen only a few times. The chain recombines TRBV6-1 with TRBJ1-3, with D possibly matching TRBD1 (6 bases). CDR1 is MNHNS, CDR2 SASEGT, per germline. CDR3 length equals 14 residues. V was clipped by 3 bases and J by 3 bases, with 9 bases between them. The CDR3: CASSDGTSGNTIYF. The CDR3 DNA is TGTGCCAGCAGTGACGGGACAAGTGGAAACACCATATATTTT.

The chain has TRBV7-2 and TRBJ1-1; no firm D call. V was shortened by 1 base and J by 12 bases, with 12 bases between the two germline ends. The germline CDR1 and CDR2 sequences are SGHTA and FQGNSA. This CDR3 has 12 residues. The chain's CDR3 is CASSLDAGPPFF. The CDR3 DNA is TGTGCCAGCAGCTTAGATGCAGGTCCACCTTTCTTT.

The chain recombines TRBV19 with TRBJ1-1; 9 nucleotides align to TRBD1. The CDR3 has 16 residues. The ends lost 5 bases at V and 3 bases at J; junction bases unmatched: 10. The germline CDR1 and CDR2 sequences are LNHDA and SQIVND (reference sequence). CDR3 sequence reads: CASSGGTGKWDTEAFF. CDR3 nucleotides: TGTGCCAGTAGTGGGGGGACAGGGAAATGGGACACTGAAGCTTTCTTT.

The chain has TRBV7-9 and TRBJ2-5; 7 bases match TRBD1. The germline CDR1 and CDR2 sequences are SEHNR and FQNEAQ (reference sequence). This CDR3 comprises 14 residues. V was pared by 5 bases and J by 5 bases, with 8 bases of the junction left unmatched. CDR3 sequence: CASSRTQGRETQYF. CDR3 coding DNA: TGTGCCAGCAGCCGGACACAGGGGCGGGAGACCCAGTACTTC.

The chain carries TRBV9 and TRBJ2-3; 10 bases match TRBD2. There are 16 residues in the CDR3. Germline values: CDR1 SGDLS, CDR2 YYNGEE. V lost 2 bases and J lost 0; bases outside the gene matches: 3. The CDR3 reads CASSVSSGGSTDTQYF. In nucleotides, the CDR3 is TGTGCCAGCAGCGTTTCTAGCGGGGGAAGCACAGATACGCAGTATTTT.

This sequence joins TRBV5-1 and TRBJ1-2; possibly TRBD1 for D (5 bases). V was pared by 5 bases and J by 2 bases, with 19 bases between. Looked up from germline, CDR1 is SGHRS and CDR2 is YFSETQ. The CDR3 has 16 residues. The CDR3 DNA reads TGCGCCAGCAGTCCCTCTTGGCAGGGCCAGAACTATGGCTACACCTTC. Translating gives CASSPSWQGQNYGYTF.

The chain is built from TRBV18 and TRBJ2-2; possibly TRBD1 for D (5 bases). Trimming left V 3 bases short and J 8 bases short, with 16 bases between. CDR1 is KGHSH and CDR2 is LQKENI in the germline V gene. The CDR3 spans 15 residues. The DNA for the CDR3 is TGTGCCAGCTCACCCGGAGTAGGGGTTCAAGGGGAGCTGTTTTTT. Encoded protein: CASSPGVGVQGELFF.

As regards this clone: Other DNA sequences of this sample code for an identical CDR3. The chain joins TRBV18 to TRBJ2-3, with D perhaps matching TRBD2 (5 bases). Germline loops: CDR1 KGHSH, CDR2 LQKENI. Trimming removed 3 bases at V and 2 bases at J, with 6 bases between. This CDR3 has 13 residues. Here the CDR3 DNA reads TGTGCCAGCTCACCCCGGGACACAGATACGCAGTATTTT. Its translation: CASSPRDTDTQYF.

The chain links TRBV6-1 to TRBJ1-1; D gene ambiguous. V gave up 3 bases and J gave up 8 bases, with 13 bases separating them. The CDR3 is 13 residues long. Germline values: CDR1 MNHNS, CDR2 SASEGT. The CDR3 DNA reads as TGTGCCAGCAGTGATCGGGGTCGACCAGAAGCTTTCTTT. It specifies CASSDRGRPEAFF.

This chain links TRBV3-1 (or the pseudogene TRBV3-2) with TRBJ1-1; 9 nucleotides match TRBD1. The CDR3 covers 16 residues. The V gene's germline CDR1 is LGHDT and CDR2 YNNKEL (reference sequence). The junction had 16 bases not matched to a gene; V was cut back by 4 bases and J by 10 bases. CDR3 residues: CASSLTSAQGARRAFF. The CDR3 nucleotides are TGTGCCAGCAGCCTAACAAGCGCACAGGGGGCACGGAGAGCTTTCTTT.

J is TRBJ1-1 and V is TRBV12-3 or TRBV12-4, with 8 positions matching TRBD1. The CDR3 runs 13 residues. The J segment lost 6 bases and the V segment lost 8 bases, leaving 8 bases of the junction unmatched. Here the CDR3 reads CASGDRGKPEAFF. CDR3 DNA: TGTGCCAGCGGCGACAGGGGTAAGCCTGAAGCTTTCTTT.

The chain has TRBV30 and TRBJ1-4; D is unclear. Germline-derived CDR1 and CDR2 are GTSNPN and SVGIG (reference sequence). V lost 1 base, J lost 8 bases, and 11 bases lay in between. The CDR3 covers 13 residues. CDR3 region: CAWSGISREKLFF. The CDR3 nucleotides read TGTGCCTGGAGTGGGATATCTAGGGAAAAACTGTTTTTT.

The chain links TRBV5-1 to TRBJ1-3; a possible D gene is TRBD1 (5 bases). CDR1 is SGHRS, CDR2 YFSETQ, per germline. V was shortened by 5 bases and J by 0 bases, with 18 bases between the two germline ends. The CDR3 runs to 17 residues. CDR3 nucleotides: TGCGCCAGCAGGGTTAACTGGACACCGATCTCTGGAAACACCATATATTTT. Translating it yields CASRVNWTPISGNTIYF.

This chain connects TRBV5-1 to TRBJ1-2; D gene uncertain. The V end was cut by 0 bases, the J end by 3 bases, with 9 bases between. Germline assignment: CDR1 SGHRS and CDR2 YFSETQ. The CDR3 covers 14 residues. DNA for the CDR3: TGCGCCAGCAGCTTGGCCGGGTTGGACTATGGCTACACCTTC. This codes for CASSLAGLDYGYTF.

This chain links TRBV6-5 with TRBJ2-7; 9 bases are shared with TRBD1. J gave up 2 bases and V 5 bases, and 7 bases lay outside the gene matches. This CDR3 has 15 amino acids. Germline CDR1 and CDR2: MNHEY and SVGAGI. The CDR3: CASSRDRVWAYEQYF. CDR3 DNA sequence: TGTGCCAGCAGTAGGGACAGGGTTTGGGCCTACGAGCAGTACTTC.

The chain links TRBV19 to TRBJ1-1, with a possible D match to TRBD1 (6 bases). The ends were cut back, 5 bases at V and 1 base at J, with 11 bases in the middle. The germline V gene encodes CDR1 LNHDA and CDR2 SQIVND (reference sequence). The CDR3 is made up of 14 amino acids. The CDR3 reads CASSEGDQNTEAFF. The CDR3 nucleotides read TGTGCCAGTAGTGAGGGGGACCAGAACACTGAAGCTTTCTTT.

This chain links TRBV20-1 with TRBJ2-1; 8 bases agree with TRBD2. The CDR3 runs 14 residues. J was trimmed by 2 bases and V by 3 bases; bases with no gene match: 3. Germline V gives CDR1 DFQATT, CDR2 SNEGSKA (reference sequence). CDR3 in amino acids: CSASGTRAYNEQFF. The CDR3 DNA follows: TGCAGTGCTAGTGGGACTAGAGCCTACAATGAGCAGTTCTTC.

This rearrangement joins TRBV5-1 to TRBJ1-2; 9 bases align to TRBD1. From germline, CDR1 is SGHRS and CDR2 YFSETQ. V shed 3 bases, J shed 6 bases, and the junction held 12 bases outside the gene matches. This CDR3 region has 16 residues. The CDR3: CASSSRGQGSMHGYTF. The CDR3, as DNA: TGCGCCAGCAGCTCACGAGGACAGGGGAGTATGCATGGCTACACCTTC.

The chain has TRBV7-9 and TRBJ2-3; D might be TRBD1 (5 bases). Trimming stripped 5 bases from V and 4 bases from J, with 10 bases between. This CDR3 has 13 amino acids. CDR1 and CDR2 from the germline V gene are SEHNR and FQNEAQ (reference sequence). CDR3 nucleotide sequence: TGTGCCAGCAGCCTACAGGATGCAGATACGCAGTATTTT. This gives the protein CASSLQDADTQYF.

J is TRBJ1-2 and V is TRBV10-3, with 9 bases matching TRBD1. The germline CDR1 and CDR2 sequences are ENHRY and SYGVKD. The CDR3 totals 14 residues. With V trimmed by 3 bases and J by 5 bases, 4 bases remained unmatched. CDR3 region: CAISDKGQGYGYTF. DNA of the CDR3: TGTGCCATCAGTGACAAGGGACAGGGTTATGGCTACACCTTC.